These 10 T cell receptor beta chains originate from one sample sequenced in a study of shared clonotypes between healthy human individuals. Produced via immunoSEQ multiplex PCR; TCRdb's table is partial and in-frame only. The repertoire holds millions of clones, with about 93% as singletons. Naive CD8 cells comprised CD45RO-negative, CCR7-positively selected cells, excluding terminally differentiated effector memory CD45RA+ cells. The sequenced sample consisted of naive CD8+ T cells from PBMCs. The receptors derive from a man aged 18 to 35 in good health. Some clones in this sample may be carry-over from other donors' samples.

The CDR3 is CASSLETSDTDTQYF. For the CDR3, the DNA is TGTGCCAGCAGCCTTGAGACTAGCGATACAGATACGCAGTATTTT. The J gene is TRBJ2-3, the V gene TRBV9; 8 positions match TRBD2. This CDR3 spans 15 amino acids. Germline V gene sequence: CDR1 SGDLS, CDR2 YYNGEE. Trimming at V came to 4 bases and at J to 3 bases, leaving 7 bases not matched to a gene.

In its sample, this clone was seen a few times. This chain joins TRBV6-5 and TRBJ1-4; D is undetermined. Germline CDR1 is MNHEY and CDR2 is SVGAGI. The germline V and J ends were trimmed by 6 bases and 6 bases, with 11 bases remaining between them. This CDR3 spans 13 amino acids. Here the CDR3 reads CASSLRIDEKLFF. In nucleotides, the CDR3 is TGTGCCAGCAGCCTCAGGATCGATGAAAAACTGTTTTTT.

This chain links TRBV6-4 with TRBJ2-1, with 11 nucleotides matching TRBD2. The germline V gene encodes CDR1 MRHNA and CDR2 SNTAGT. V lost 6 bases, J lost 10 bases, and 14 bases stayed unmatched. The CDR3 is made up of 16 amino acids. The CDR3 region is CASRSGAGLAVREQFF. The CDR3 DNA follows: TGTGCCAGCAGGAGCGGGGCGGGACTAGCGGTGAGGGAGCAGTTCTTC.

V is TRBV4-3 and J is TRBJ2-7; 7 nucleotides align to TRBD2. J lost 4 bases, V lost 4 bases, and 19 bases had no gene match. CDR3 length: 18 residues. Germline V gene data show CDR1 as LGHNA and CDR2 as YSLEER. The CDR3 sequence is CASSPRVGAGRAIYEQYF. The CDR3 region has the DNA TGCGCCAGCAGCCCCCGAGTGGGCGCGGGGAGGGCCATTTACGAGCAGTACTTC.

The chain employs TRBV28 and TRBJ2-2; TRBD2 is a possible D gene (7 bases). The length of the CDR3 is 18 residues. Germline CDR1 is MDHEN and CDR2 is SYDVKM. Trimming left V 6 bases short and J 4 bases short, with 24 bases between. Here the CDR3 DNA reads TGTGCCAGCAGCCTTTTTGGGGGGGCGGTTCGAGGCACCGGGGAGCTGTTTTTT. This codes for CASSLFGGAVRGTGELFF.

This clone has a handful of counts. Additional DNA sequences in this sample encode the identical CDR3. The chain uses TRBV4-1 and TRBJ2-3, with unresolved D. This CDR3 spans 13 amino acids. Per germline, CDR1 MGHRA and CDR2 YSYEKL. Trimming removed 1 base at V and 1 base at J, with 3 bases between. CDR3 bases: TGCGCCAGCAGCCAAGTGGGCACAGATACGCAGTATTTT. It is translated as CASSQVGTDTQYF.

The count of this clone is one. The J gene is TRBJ2-1, the V gene TRBV5-1; D gene ambiguous. V dropped 4 bases and J dropped 2 bases, with 7 bases sitting between them. The length of the CDR3 is 13 residues. Germline V CDR1 and CDR2: SGHRS, YFSETQ. CDR3: CASSKLPYNEQFF. The CDR3 region has the DNA TGCGCCAGCAGCAAGCTCCCCTACAATGAGCAGTTCTTC.

The genes are TRBV7-6 and TRBJ2-1, with 10 bases fitting TRBD2. The germline CDR1 and CDR2 sequences are SGHVS and FNYEAQ. The CDR3 length is 15 residues. V gave up 9 bases and J gave up 6 bases; unmatched junction bases: 11. The CDR3 here is CASSSLAGAGNEQFF. In DNA form, the CDR3 reads TGTGCCAGTAGTAGTCTAGCGGGAGCAGGCAATGAGCAGTTCTTC.

The V gene is TRBV7-9, the J gene TRBJ2-3; D is ambiguous. The CDR3 is made up of 16 amino acids. V was clipped by 4 bases and J by 12 bases, with 26 bases between them. Germline V gene data show CDR1 as SEHNR and CDR2 as FQNEAQ (reference sequence). The DNA for the CDR3 is TGTGCCAGCAGCTCTCCGACTCCTCCGAGCACAGATATCCAGTATTTT. Amino acid sequence: CASSSPTPPSTDIQYF. The entire variable domain, with the rest obtained from reference TRBV7-9 and TRBJ2-3, is as follows: DTGVSQNPRHKITKRGQNVTFRCDPISEHNRLYWYRQTLGQGPEFLTYFQNEAQLEKSRLLSDRFSAERPKGSFSTLEIQRTEQGDSAMYLCASSSPTPPSTDIQYFGPGTRLTVL.

The rearrangement joins TRBV19 to TRBJ1-4; TRBD1 aligns across 10 bases. The CDR3 contains 17 residues. Germline V gives CDR1 LNHDA, CDR2 SQIVND (reference sequence). V lost 6 bases, J lost 5 bases, and 12 bases stayed unmatched. CDR3: CASSPAGTGVGNEKLFF. In DNA, the CDR3 is TGTGCCAGTAGCCCTGCCGGGACAGGGGTTGGGAATGAAAAACTGTTTTTT.